The rows below give T cell receptor beta chains drawn from one sample of a study of graft-versus-host responses after intestinal transplantation. Assay used: immunoSEQ multiplex PCR; TCRdb lists only in-frame clones, some missing. The table records some 100,000 clones, 85% to 95% of them present only once. Antigens for these TCRs are unknown. Here the sequenced sample was unstimulated CD8+ T cells sorted from spleen or lymph node cells, taken before transplant. The receptors were gathered from a human donor who was the organ donor for an intestinal transplant. CDR3s include the opening cysteine and the closing phenylalanine or tryptophan. A D gene is named only where the DNA matches it firmly. A clone size is listed for some rows: how often the clone was seen (once, few, many), or a class if it is expanded.

NA NA TRBJ1-2 TRBV5-6 CASSLSGVYYGYTF TGTGCCAGCAGCTTGTCCGGGGTTTACTATGGCTACACCTTC
NA TRBD2 TRBJ2-1 TRBV7-9 CASSPGGSSYNEQFF TGTGCCAGCAGCCCCGGGGGGTCATCCTACAATGAGCAGTTCTTC
NA NA TRBJ2-1 TRBV11-2 CASSPVTGGLYNEQFF TGTGCCAGCAGCCCAGTGACCGGGGGACTTTACAATGAGCAGTTCTTC
NA TRBD2 TRBJ2-7 TRBV2 CATLRPLAVKPYEQYF TGTGCCACCCTCCGGCCTCTAGCGGTTAAACCCTACGAGCAGTACTTC
NA NA TRBJ1-1 TRBV5-4 CASSSGQPEAFF TGTGCCAGCAGCTCTGGACAACCTGAAGCTTTCTTT
NA TRBD2 TRBJ2-5 TRBV6-1 CASGGLAGEETQYF TGTGCCAGCGGGGGACTAGCGGGGGAGGAGACCCAGTACTTC
once NA TRBJ1-1 TRBV28 CASRGGTEAFF TGTGCCAGCAGGGGGGGCACTGAAGCTTTCTTT
NA TRBD1 TRBJ1-3 TRBV6-1 CASSETGAGNTIYF TGTGCCAGCAGTGAGACAGGGGCTGGAAACACCATATATTTT
once NA TRBJ2-7 TRBV27 CASSSAALSYEQYF TGTGCCAGCAGTTCGGCGGCCCTCTCCTACGAGCAGTACTTC
NA NA TRBJ2-3 TRBV10-3 CAIKKTAGQILTDTQYF TGTGCCATCAAGAAAACTGCGGGACAGATCCTCACAGATACGCAGTATTTT
NA TRBD1 TRBJ2-3 TRBV4-3 CASSQGTGGTDTQYF TGCGCCAGCAGCCAAGGGACAGGGGGGACAGATACGCAGTATTTT
NA TRBD1 TRBJ2-7 TRBV9 CASSVEGDSFYEQYF TGTGCCAGCAGCGTAGAAGGGGACAGTTTCTACGAGCAGTACTTC
NA NA TRBJ1-3 TRBV14 CASSQGTVTSGNTIYF TGTGCCAGCAGCCAAGGGACAGTAACCTCTGGAAACACCATATATTTT
NA TRBD1 TRBJ2-7 TRBV6-1 CASSQGQGLAYEQYF TGTGCCAGCAGCCAAGGACAGGGGCTAGCCTACGAGCAGTACTTC
NA NA TRBJ2-5 TRBV11-2 CASKGGTGGQETQYF TGTGCCAGCAAGGGGGGGACAGGAGGCCAAGAGACCCAGTACTTC
NA TRBD1 TRBJ1-4 TRBV2 CASSLRKGAEDEKLFF TGTGCCAGCAGCTTGAGGAAGGGGGCGGAGGATGAAAAACTGTTTTTT
NA NA TRBJ1-2 TRBV5-3 CARSLVQGGYGYTF TGTGCCAGAAGCTTGGTACAGGGTGGGTATGGCTACACCTTC
NA TRBD2 TRBJ2-2 TRBV7-8 CASRKREGTGELFF TGTGCCAGCCGCAAGCGGGAAGGGACCGGGGAGCTGTTTTTT
NA NA TRBJ2-7 TRBV4-1 CASSQAQGGYEQYF TGCGCCAGCAGCCAAGCACAGGGTGGCTACGAGCAGTACTTC
NA TRBD1 TRBJ2-7 TRBV6-1 CASSEGTGPYEQYF TGTGCCAGCAGTGAAGGGACAGGACCCTACGAGCAGTACTTC
once NA TRBJ2-1 TRBV9 CASSPPPGSYNEQFF TGTGCCAGCAGCCCCCCCCCGGGGTCCTACAATGAGCAGTTCTTC
NA TRBD1 TRBJ1-2 TRBV27 CASAWTGGSGGYTF TGTGCCAGCGCTTGGACAGGGGGCTCGGGCGGCTACACCTTC
NA TRBD1 TRBJ2-4 TRBV5-1 CASSLTGVYAKNIQYF TGCGCCAGCAGCCTAACAGGGGTATACGCCAAAAACATTCAGTACTTC
NA TRBD2 TRBJ2-5 TRBV9 CASNSGGPQETQYF TGTGCCAGCAATAGCGGGGGACCCCAAGAGACCCAGTACTTC
NA TRBD2 TRBJ2-3 TRBV11-2 CASSLFRTRGTDTQYF TGTGCCAGCAGCTTATTTCGGACTAGGGGTACAGATACGCAGTATTTT
NA NA TRBJ2-1 TRBV19 CASTADTESYNEQFF TGTGCCAGTACCGCAGACACTGAATCCTACAATGAGCAGTTCTTC
NA NA TRBJ1-5 TRBV19 CASSRGGARDGQPQHF TGTGCCAGTAGTCGGGGCGGGGCGAGGGACGGTCAGCCCCAGCATTTT
NA NA TRBJ1-5 TRBV23-1 CASPLGLTEGGRVGNQPQHF TGCGCCAGCCCCCTTGGGTTGACGGAAGGGGGAAGAGTAGGCAATCAGCCCCAGCATTTT
NA TRBD2 TRBJ2-7 TRBV6-5 CASSHTSDSYEQYF TGTGCCAGCAGTCACACTAGCGACTCCTACGAGCAGTACTTC
NA TRBD2 TRBJ2-4 TRBV13 CASSLSLAGPTKNIQYF TGTGCCAGCAGCTTGAGTCTAGCGGGACCAACCAAAAACATTCAGTACTTC
once TRBD2 TRBJ2-7 TRBV7-8 CASSFTGTSGYEQYF TGTGCCAGCAGCTTCACCGGGACTAGCGGTTACGAGCAGTACTTC
NA NA TRBJ2-7 TRBV5-1 CASSLGGSGTRTYEQYF TGCGCCAGCAGCTTGGGGGGGTCCGGGACACGGACCTACGAGCAGTACTTC
NA TRBD1 TRBJ2-5 TRBV27 CASSLLGDRGRVTQYF TGTGCCAGCAGTTTATTGGGGGACAGAGGCAGAGTGACCCAGTACTTC
NA NA TRBJ2-7 TRBV10-1 CASSPPEQPIQYF TGCGCCAGCAGCCCCCCAGAACAGCCGATACAGTACTTC
NA NA TRBJ2-7 TRBV27 CASRPFPLAGYYEQYF TGTGCCAGCCGGCCGTTCCCGCTCGCGGGATACTACGAGCAGTACTTC
NA NA TRBJ2-3 TRBV7-7 CASAAGWSDTQYF TGTGCTAGCGCGGCGGGATGGTCGGATACGCAGTATTTT
NA TRBD1 TRBJ1-1 TRBV5-4 CASSRYRGPNTEAFF TGTGCCAGCAGCCGCTACAGGGGACCGAACACTGAAGCTTTCTTT
NA TRBD2 TRBJ2-7 TRBV7-9 CASSPLAGGHREQYF TGTGCCAGCAGCCCCTTAGCGGGAGGACACCGCGAGCAGTACTTC
NA NA TRBJ1-2 TRBV7-9 CASSGIRGYGYTF TGTGCCAGCAGCGGAATCAGGGGCTATGGCTACACCTTC
NA NA TRBJ1-5 TRBV4-1 CASSREDSVGNQPQHF TGCGCCAGCAGCCGGGAAGACAGTGTCGGCAATCAGCCCCAGCATTTT
NA NA TRBJ2-3 TRBV7-3 CASSLPGDTQYF TGTGCCAGCAGCTTACCGGGGGATACGCAGTATTTT
NA NA TRBJ2-7 TRBV4-3 CASSPGAGSGEQYF TGCGCCAGCAGCCCTGGGGCAGGGTCTGGGGAGCAGTACTTC